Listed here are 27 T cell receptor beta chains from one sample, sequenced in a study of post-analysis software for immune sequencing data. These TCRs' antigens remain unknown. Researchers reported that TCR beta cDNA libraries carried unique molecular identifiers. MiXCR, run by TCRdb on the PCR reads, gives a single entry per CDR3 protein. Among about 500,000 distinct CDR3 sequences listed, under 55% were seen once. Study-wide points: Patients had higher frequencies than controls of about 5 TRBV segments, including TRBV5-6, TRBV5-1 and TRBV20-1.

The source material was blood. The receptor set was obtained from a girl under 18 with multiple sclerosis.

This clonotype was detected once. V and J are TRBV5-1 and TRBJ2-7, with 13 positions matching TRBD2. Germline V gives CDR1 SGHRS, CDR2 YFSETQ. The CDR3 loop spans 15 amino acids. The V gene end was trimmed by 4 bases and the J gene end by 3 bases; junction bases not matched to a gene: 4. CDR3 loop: CASSRLAGGIYEQYF. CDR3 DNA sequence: TGCGCCAGCAGCAGACTAGCGGGAGGTATCTACGAGCAGTACTTC.

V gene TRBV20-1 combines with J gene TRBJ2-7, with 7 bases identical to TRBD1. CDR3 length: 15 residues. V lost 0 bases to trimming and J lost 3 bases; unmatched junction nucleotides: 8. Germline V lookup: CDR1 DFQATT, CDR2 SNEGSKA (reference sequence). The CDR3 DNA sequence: TGCAGTGCTAGAGATGCGAAGACAGGGAACTACGAGCAGTACTTC. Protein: CSARDAKTGNYEQYF.

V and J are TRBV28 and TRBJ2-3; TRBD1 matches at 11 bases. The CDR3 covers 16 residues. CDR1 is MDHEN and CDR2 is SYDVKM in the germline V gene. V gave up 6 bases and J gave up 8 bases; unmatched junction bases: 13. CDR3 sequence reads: CASSTSGTGGSGTQYF. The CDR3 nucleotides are TGTGCCAGCAGCACCTCCGGGACAGGGGGTTCTGGTACGCAGTATTTT.

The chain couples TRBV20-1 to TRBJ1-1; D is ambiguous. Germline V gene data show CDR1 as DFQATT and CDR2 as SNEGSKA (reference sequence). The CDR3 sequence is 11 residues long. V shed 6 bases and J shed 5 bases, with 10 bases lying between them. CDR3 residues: CSAGSRTEAFF. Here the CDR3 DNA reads TGCAGTGCCGGCTCGAGGACTGAAGCTTTCTTT.

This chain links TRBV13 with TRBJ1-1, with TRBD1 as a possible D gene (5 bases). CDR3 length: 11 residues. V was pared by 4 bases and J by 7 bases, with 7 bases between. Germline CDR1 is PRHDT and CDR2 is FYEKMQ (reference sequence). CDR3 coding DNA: TGTGCCAGCAGCTCGGGGCGTGAAGCTTTCTTT. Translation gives CASSSGREAFF.

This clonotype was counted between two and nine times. CDR3 bases: TGTGCCAGCAGCTCTGGGACAGGGGGCGCGGGTGGCTACACCTTC. Its protein is CASSSGTGGAGGYTF. The chain links TRBV7-2 to TRBJ1-2, with TRBD1 matching over 12 bases. CDR1 SGHTA and CDR2 FQGNSA come from the germline V gene. Unmatched junction bases numbered 7, after V lost 4 bases and J lost 7 bases. The CDR3 loop spans 15 amino acids. Supplemented by reference TRBV7-2 and TRBJ1-2, the full variable domain reads GAGVSQSPSNKVTEKGKDVELRCDPISGHTALYWYRQSLGQGLEFLIYFQGNSAPDKSGLPSDRFSAERTGGSVSTLTIQRTQQEDSAVYLCASSSGTGGAGGYTFGSGTRLTVV.

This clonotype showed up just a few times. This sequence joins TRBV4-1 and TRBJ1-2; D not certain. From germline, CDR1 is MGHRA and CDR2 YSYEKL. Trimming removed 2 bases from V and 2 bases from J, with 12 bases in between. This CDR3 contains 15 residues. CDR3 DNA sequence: TGCGCCAGCAGCCAAATTGAAGGAGTGAACTATGGCTACACCTTC. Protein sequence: CASSQIEGVNYGYTF.

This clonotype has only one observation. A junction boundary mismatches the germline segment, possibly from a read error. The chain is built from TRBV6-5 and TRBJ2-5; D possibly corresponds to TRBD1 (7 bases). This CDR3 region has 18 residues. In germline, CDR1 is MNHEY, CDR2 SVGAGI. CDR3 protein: CASSYNRGGHGYQEIQYF. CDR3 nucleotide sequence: TGTGCCAGCAGTTACAACAGGGGAGGACACGGGTACCAAGAGATCCAGTACTTC.

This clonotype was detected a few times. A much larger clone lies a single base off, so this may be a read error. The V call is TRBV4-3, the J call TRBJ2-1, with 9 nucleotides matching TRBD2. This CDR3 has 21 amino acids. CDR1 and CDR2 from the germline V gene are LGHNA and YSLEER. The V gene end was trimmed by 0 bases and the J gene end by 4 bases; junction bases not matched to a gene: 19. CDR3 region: CASSQDWALGAGGSSYNEQFF. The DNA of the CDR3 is TGCGCCAGCAGCCAAGATTGGGCGTTAGGAGCGGGAGGCTCCTCGTACAATGAGCAGTTCTTC.

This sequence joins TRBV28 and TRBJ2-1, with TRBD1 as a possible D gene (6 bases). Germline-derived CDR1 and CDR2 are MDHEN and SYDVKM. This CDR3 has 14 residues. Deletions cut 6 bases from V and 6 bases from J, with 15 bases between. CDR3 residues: CASSRLGGLNEQFF. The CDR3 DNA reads TGTGCCAGCAGCCGTTTAGGGGGTCTCAATGAGCAGTTCTTC.

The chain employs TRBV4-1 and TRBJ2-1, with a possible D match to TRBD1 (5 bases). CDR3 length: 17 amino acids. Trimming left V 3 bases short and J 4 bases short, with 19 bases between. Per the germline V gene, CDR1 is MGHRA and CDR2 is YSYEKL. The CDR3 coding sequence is TGCGCCAGCAGCCACCTCTGGGGCCCCGTGGGGTACAATGAGCAGTTCTTC. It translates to CASSHLWGPVGYNEQFF.

Written as DNA, the CDR3 is TGTGCCAGCAGCATCAATACCAAGGGACAGGGAAGAGAGAAACTGTTTTTT. It specifies CASSINTKGQGREKLFF. This chain uses TRBV6-2 or TRBV6-3 with TRBJ1-4, with 9 bases aligning to TRBD1. J gave up 11 bases and V 6 bases, and 19 bases lay outside the gene matches. Germline lookup yields CDR1 MNHEY and CDR2 SVGEGT. The CDR3 has 17 residues.

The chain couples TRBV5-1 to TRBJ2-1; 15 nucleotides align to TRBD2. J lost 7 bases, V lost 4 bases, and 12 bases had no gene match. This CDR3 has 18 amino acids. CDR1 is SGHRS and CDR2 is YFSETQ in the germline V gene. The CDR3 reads CASSRIGLAGGPDNEQFF. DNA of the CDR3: TGCGCCAGCAGCCGAATTGGACTAGCGGGAGGGCCAGATAATGAGCAGTTCTTC.

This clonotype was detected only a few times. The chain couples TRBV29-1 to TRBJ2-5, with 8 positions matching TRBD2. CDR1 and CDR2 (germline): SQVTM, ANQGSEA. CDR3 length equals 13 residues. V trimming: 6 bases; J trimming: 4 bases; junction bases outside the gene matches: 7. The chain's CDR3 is CSVERGKRETQYF. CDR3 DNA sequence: TGCAGCGTCGAGCGGGGGAAGCGAGAGACCCAGTACTTC.

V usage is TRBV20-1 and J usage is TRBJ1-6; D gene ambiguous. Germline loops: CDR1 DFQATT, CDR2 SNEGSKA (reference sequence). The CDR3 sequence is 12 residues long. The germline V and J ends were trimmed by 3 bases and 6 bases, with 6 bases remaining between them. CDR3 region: CSARGFNSPLHF. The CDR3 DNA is TGCAGTGCTAGGGGTTTTAATTCACCCCTCCACTTT.

CDR3 sequence: CASSYRGYSYNEQFF. The CDR3 DNA reads as TGTGCCAGTTCCTACAGGGGCTACTCCTACAATGAGCAGTTCTTC. The J gene is TRBJ2-1, the V gene TRBV19; 7 bases align to TRBD1. The V gene end was trimmed by 8 bases and the J gene end by 0 bases; junction bases not matched to a gene: 7. Per the germline V gene, CDR1 is LNHDA and CDR2 is SQIVND (reference sequence). This CDR3 spans 15 amino acids. Drawing the rest from reference TRBV19 and TRBJ2-1, the complete variable domain is DGGITQSPKYLFRKEGQNVTLSCEQNLNHDAMYWYRQDPGQGLRLIYYSQIVNDFQKGDIAEGYSVSREKKESFPLTVTSAQKNPTAFYLCASSYRGYSYNEQFFGPGTRLTVL.

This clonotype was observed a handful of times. CDR3 residues: CASSLVGLDHDEQFF. The CDR3 DNA reads as TGTGCCAGCAGCTTAGTTGGCTTGGACCACGATGAGCAGTTCTTC. The rearrangement joins TRBV7-2 to TRBJ2-1, with D unclear. Germline lookup yields CDR1 SGHTA and CDR2 FQGNSA. The V end was cut by 1 base, the J end by 8 bases, with 15 bases between. The CDR3 runs to 15 residues.

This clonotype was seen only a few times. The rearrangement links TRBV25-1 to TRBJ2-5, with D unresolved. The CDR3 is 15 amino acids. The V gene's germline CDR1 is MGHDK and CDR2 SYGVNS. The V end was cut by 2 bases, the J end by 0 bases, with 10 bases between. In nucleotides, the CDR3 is TGTGCCAGCAGTGAAGTTAGACTGTACCAAGAGACCCAGTACTTC. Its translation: CASSEVRLYQETQYF.

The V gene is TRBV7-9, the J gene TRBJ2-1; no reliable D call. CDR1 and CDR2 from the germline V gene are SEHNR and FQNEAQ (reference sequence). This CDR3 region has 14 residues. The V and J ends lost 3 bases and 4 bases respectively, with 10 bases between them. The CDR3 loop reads CASSLILNYNEQFF. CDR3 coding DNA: TGTGCCAGCAGCTTGATCCTCAATTACAATGAGCAGTTCTTC.

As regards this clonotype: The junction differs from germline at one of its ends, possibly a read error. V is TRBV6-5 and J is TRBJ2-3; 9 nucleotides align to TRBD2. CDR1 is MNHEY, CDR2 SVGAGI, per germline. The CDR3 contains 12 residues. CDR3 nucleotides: TGTGCCAACAGTTCAGGGACTAGCACGCAGTATTTT. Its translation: CANSSGTSTQYF.

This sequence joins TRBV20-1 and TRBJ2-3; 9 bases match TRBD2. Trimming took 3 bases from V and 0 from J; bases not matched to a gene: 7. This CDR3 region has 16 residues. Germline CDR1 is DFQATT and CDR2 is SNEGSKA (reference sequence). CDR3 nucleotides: TGCAGTGCTAGGCGGACGAGCGGGGGGAGCACAGATACGCAGTATTTT. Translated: CSARRTSGGSTDTQYF.

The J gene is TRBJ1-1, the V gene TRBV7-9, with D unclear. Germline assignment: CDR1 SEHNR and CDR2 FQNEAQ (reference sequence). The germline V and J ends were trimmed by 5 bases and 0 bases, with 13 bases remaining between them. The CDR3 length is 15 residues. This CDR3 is CASSPPAGLNTEAFF. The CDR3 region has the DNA TGTGCCAGCAGCCCCCCGGCAGGCTTGAACACTGAAGCTTTCTTT.

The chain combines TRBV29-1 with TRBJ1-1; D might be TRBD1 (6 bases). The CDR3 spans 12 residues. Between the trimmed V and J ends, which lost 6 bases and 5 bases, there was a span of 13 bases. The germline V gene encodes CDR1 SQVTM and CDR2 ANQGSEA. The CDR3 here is CSVGQRGTEAFF. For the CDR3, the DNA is TGCAGCGTGGGCCAGAGGGGGACTGAAGCTTTCTTT.

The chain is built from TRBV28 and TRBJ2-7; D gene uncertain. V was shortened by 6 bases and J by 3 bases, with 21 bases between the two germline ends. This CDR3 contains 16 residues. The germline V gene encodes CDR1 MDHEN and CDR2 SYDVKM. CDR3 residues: CASRRAAWGGVYEQYF. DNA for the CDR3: TGTGCCAGCAGACGGGCGGCTTGGGGTGGGGTCTACGAGCAGTACTTC.

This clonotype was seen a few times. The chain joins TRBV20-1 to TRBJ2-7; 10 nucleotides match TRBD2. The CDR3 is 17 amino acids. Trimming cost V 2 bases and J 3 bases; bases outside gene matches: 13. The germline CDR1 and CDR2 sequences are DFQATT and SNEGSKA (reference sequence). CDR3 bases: TGCAGTGCTAGATGGTCCCTAGCGGGAGATCATCTCTACGAGCAGTACTTC. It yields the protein CSARWSLAGDHLYEQYF.

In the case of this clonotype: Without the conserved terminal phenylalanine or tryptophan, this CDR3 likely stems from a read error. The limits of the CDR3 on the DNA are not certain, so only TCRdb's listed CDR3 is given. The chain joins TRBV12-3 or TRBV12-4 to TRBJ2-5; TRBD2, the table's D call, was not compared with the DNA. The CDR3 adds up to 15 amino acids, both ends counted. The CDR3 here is CASSPGTSGKETQYS.

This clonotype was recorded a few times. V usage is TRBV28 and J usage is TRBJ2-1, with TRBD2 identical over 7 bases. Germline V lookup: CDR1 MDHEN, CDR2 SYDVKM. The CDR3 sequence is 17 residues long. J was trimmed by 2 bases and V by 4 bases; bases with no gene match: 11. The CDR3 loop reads CASSSWISGIAYNEQFF. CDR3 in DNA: TGTGCCAGCAGTTCCTGGATAAGCGGGATCGCCTACAATGAGCAGTTCTTC.